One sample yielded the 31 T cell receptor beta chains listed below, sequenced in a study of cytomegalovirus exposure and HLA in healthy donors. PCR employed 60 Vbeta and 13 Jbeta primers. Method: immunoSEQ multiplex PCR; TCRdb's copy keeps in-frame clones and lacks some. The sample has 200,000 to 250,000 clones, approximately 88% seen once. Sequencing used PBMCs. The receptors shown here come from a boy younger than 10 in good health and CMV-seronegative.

CDR3 protein: CAISDPPAGDTEAFF. The CDR3 DNA sequence: TGTGCCATCAGTGACCCCCCGGCGGGGGACACTGAAGCTTTCTTT. The chain joins TRBV10-3 to TRBJ1-1; D might be TRBD1 (5 bases). Per germline, CDR1 ENHRY and CDR2 SYGVKD. The CDR3 is made up of 15 amino acids. Trimming left V 3 bases short and J 3 bases short, with 14 bases between.

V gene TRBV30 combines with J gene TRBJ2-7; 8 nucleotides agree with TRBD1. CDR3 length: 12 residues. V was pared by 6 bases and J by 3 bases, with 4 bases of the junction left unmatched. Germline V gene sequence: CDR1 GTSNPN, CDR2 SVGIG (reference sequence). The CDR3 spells CACGQGRYEQYF. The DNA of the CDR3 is TGTGCCTGCGGACAGGGCCGCTACGAGCAGTACTTC.

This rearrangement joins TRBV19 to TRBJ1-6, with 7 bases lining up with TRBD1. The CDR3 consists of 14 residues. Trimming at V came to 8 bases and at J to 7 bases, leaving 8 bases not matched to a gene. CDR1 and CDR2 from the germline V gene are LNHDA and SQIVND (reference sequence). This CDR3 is CASGYTGENSPLHF. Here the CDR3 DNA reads TGTGCCAGTGGATATACAGGGGAGAATTCACCCCTCCACTTT.

DNA for the CDR3: TGTGCCAGTAGTATCCAGCGGGAGGTGAAAAGGGATGAGCAGTTCTTC. Residues: CASSIQREVKRDEQFF. The rearrangement links TRBV19 to TRBJ2-1; 9 bases are shared with TRBD2. Trimming at V came to 3 bases and at J to 8 bases, leaving 11 bases not matched to a gene. From germline, CDR1 is LNHDA and CDR2 SQIVND (reference sequence). The CDR3 has 16 residues. Full variable domain (outside the CDR3, taken from reference TRBV19 and TRBJ2-1): DGGITQSPKYLFRKEGQNVTLSCEQNLNHDAMYWYRQDPGQGLRLIYYSQIVNDFQKGDIAEGYSVSREKKESFPLTVTSAQKNPTAFYLCASSIQREVKRDEQFFGPGTRLTVL.

Here the CDR3 reads CASSYPTTSGTLSPYEQYF. Written as DNA, the CDR3 is TGTGCCAGCAGTTACCCGACGACTAGCGGGACGCTAAGTCCCTACGAGCAGTACTTC. The chain uses TRBV2 and TRBJ2-7; 11 bases agree with TRBD2. The germline CDR1 and CDR2 sequences are SNHLY and FYNNEI. The CDR3 contains 19 residues. V was pared by 5 bases and J by 2 bases, with 17 bases of the junction left unmatched.

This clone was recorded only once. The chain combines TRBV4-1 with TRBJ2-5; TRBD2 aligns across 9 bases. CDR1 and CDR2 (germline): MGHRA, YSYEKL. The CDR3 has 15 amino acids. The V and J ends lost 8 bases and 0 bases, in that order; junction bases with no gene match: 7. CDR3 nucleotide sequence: TGCGCCAGCGGTCTTCTAGCGGGGTACCAAGAGACCCAGTACTTC. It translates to CASGLLAGYQETQYF.

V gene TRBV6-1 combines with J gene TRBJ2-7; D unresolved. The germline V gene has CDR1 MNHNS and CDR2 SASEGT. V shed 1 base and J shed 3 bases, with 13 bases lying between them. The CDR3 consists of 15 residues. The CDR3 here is CASSEGQSPYYEQYF. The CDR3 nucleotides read TGTGCCAGCAGTGAAGGTCAAAGTCCCTACTACGAGCAGTACTTC.

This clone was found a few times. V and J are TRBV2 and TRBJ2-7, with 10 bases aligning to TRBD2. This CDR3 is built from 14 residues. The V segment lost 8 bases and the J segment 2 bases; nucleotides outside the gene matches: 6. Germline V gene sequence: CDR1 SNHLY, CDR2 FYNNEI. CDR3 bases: TGTGCCAGCGCTAGCGGGGGTCCAACCTACGAGCAGTACTTC. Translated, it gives CASASGGPTYEQYF.

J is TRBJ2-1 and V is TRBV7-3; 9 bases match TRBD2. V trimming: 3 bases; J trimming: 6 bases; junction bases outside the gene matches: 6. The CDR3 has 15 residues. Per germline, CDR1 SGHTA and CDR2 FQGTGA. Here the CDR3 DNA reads TGTGCCAGCAGCTTCGGGAGCGGGGGGCTCAATGAGCAGTTCTTC. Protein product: CASSFGSGGLNEQFF. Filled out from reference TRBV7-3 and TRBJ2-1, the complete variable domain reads GAGVSQTPSNKVTEKGKYVELRCDPISGHTALYWYRQSLGQGPEFLIYFQGTGAADDSGLPNDRFFAVRPEGSVSTLKIQRTERGDSAVYLCASSFGSGGLNEQFFGPGTRLTVL.

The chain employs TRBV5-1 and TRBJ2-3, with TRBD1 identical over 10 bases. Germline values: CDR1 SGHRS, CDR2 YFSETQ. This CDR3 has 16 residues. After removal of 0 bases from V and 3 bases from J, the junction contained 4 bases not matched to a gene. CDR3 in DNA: TGCGCCAGCAGCTTGGCCTTGGACAGGGGGACAGATACGCAGTATTTT. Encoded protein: CASSLALDRGTDTQYF. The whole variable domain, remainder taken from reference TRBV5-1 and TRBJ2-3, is KAGVTQTPRYLIKTRGQQVTLSCSPISGHRSVSWYQQTPGQGLQFLFEYFSETQRNKGNFPGRFSGRQFSNSRSEMNVSTLELGDSALYLCASSLALDRGTDTQYFGPGTRLTVL.

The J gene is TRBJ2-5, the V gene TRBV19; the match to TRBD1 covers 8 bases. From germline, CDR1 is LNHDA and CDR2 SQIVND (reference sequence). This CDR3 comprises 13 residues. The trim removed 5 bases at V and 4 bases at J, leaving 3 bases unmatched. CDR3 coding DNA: TGTGCCAGTAGTGTCGACAGGGGAGAGACCCAGTACTTC. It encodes CASSVDRGETQYF.

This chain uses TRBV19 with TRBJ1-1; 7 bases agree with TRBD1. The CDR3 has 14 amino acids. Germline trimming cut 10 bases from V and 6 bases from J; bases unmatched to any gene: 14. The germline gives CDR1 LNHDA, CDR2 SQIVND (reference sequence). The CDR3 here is CATTLDRLSAEAFF. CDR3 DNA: TGTGCCACAACCTTGGACAGGTTATCGGCTGAAGCTTTCTTT.

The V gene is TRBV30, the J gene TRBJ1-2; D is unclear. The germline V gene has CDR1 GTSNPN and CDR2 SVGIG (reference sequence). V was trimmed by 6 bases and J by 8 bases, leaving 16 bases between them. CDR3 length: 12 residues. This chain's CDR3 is CACLDQSGGYTF. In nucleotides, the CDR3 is TGTGCCTGCCTGGATCAATCGGGAGGCTACACCTTC.

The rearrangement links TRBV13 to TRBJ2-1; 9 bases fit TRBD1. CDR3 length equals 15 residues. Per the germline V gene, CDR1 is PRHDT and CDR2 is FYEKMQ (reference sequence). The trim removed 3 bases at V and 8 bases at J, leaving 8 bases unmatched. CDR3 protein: CASSFRGQGGDEQFF. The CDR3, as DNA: TGTGCCAGCAGCTTCAGGGGACAGGGTGGAGATGAGCAGTTCTTC. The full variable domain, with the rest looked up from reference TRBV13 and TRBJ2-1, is AAGVIQSPRHLIKEKRETATLKCYPIPRHDTVYWYQQGPGQDPQFLISFYEKMQSDKGSIPDRFSAQQFSDYHSELNMSSLELGDSALYFCASSFRGQGGDEQFFGPGTRLTVL.

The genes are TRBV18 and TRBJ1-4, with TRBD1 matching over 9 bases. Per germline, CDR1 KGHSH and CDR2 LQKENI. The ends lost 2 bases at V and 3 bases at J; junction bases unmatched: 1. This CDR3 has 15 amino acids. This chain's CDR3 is CASSPGTGSNEKLFF. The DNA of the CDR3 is TGTGCCAGCTCACCAGGGACAGGGTCTAATGAAAAACTGTTTTTT.

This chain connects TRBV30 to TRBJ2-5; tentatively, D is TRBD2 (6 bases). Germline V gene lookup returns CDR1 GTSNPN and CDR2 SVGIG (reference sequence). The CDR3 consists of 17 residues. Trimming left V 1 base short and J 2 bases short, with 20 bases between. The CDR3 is CAWSALISWRGQETQYF. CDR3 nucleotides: TGTGCCTGGAGTGCGCTGATATCCTGGAGGGGACAAGAGACCCAGTACTTC.

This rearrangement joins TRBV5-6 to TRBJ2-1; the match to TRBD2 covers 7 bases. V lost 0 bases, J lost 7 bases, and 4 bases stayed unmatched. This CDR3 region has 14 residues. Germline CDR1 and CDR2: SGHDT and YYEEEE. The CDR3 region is CASSLGGGINEQFF. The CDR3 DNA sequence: TGTGCCAGCAGCTTGGGGGGAGGGATAAATGAGCAGTTCTTC. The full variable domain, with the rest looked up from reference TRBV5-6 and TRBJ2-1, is DAGVTQSPTHLIKTRGQQVTLRCSPKSGHDTVSWYQQALGQGPQFIFQYYEEEERQRGNFPDRFSGHQFPNYSSELNVNALLLGDSALYLCASSLGGGINEQFFGPGTRLTVL.

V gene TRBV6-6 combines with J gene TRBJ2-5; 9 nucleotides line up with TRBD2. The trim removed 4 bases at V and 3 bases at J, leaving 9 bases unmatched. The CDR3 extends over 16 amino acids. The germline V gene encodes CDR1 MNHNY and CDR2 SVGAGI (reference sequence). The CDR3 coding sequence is TGTGCCAGCAGTTCAGTTAGCGGGGGCGGCGAAGAGACCCAGTACTTC. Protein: CASSSVSGGGEETQYF.

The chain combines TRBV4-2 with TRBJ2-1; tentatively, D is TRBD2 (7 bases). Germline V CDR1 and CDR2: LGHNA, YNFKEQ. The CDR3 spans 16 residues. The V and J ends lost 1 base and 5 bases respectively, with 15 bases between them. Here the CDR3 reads CASSQVRGGADNEQFF. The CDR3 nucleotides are TGTGCCAGCAGCCAAGTGAGGGGGGGCGCCGACAATGAGCAGTTCTTC.

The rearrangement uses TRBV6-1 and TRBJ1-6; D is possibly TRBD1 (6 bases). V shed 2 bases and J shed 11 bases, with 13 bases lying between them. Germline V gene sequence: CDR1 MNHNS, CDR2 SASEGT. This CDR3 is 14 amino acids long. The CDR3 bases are TGTGCCAGCAGTGAAAGGGGGACGATACCACCCCTCCACTTT. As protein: CASSERGTIPPLHF.

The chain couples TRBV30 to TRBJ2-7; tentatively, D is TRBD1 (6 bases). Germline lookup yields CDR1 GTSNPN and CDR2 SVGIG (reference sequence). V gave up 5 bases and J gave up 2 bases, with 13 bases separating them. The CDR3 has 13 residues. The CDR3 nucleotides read TGTGCCTGGTACCGGGACACTCCCTACGAGCAGTACTTC. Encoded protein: CAWYRDTPYEQYF.

DNA of the CDR3: TGTGCCAGCAGCTTGGGCAGGGGCGCCTTTGAAGCTTTCTTT. Encoded protein: CASSLGRGAFEAFF. The V call is TRBV13, the J call TRBJ1-1, with TRBD1 as a possible D gene (6 bases). The CDR3 sequence is 14 residues long. Per the germline V gene, CDR1 is PRHDT and CDR2 is FYEKMQ (reference sequence). The V end was cut by 3 bases, the J end by 7 bases, with 15 bases between.

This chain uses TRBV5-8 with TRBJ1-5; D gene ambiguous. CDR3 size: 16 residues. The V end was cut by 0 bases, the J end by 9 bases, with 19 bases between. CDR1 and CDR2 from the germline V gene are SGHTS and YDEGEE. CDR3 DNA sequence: TGTGCCAGCAGCTTGGGGTCCGCATCTTACCCCAGGCCCCAGCATTTT. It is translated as CASSLGSASYPRPQHF.

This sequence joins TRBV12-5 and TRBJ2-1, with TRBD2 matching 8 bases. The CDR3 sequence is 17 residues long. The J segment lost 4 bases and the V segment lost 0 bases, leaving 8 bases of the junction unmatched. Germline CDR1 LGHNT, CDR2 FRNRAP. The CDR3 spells CASGLVTRGDGYNEQFF. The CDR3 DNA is TGTGCTAGTGGTTTGGTAACGCGGGGGGACGGGTACAATGAGCAGTTCTTC. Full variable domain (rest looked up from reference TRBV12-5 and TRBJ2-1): DARVTQTPRHKVTEMGQEVTMRCQPILGHNTVFWYRQTMMQGLELLAYFRNRAPLDDSGMPKDRFSAEMPDATLATLKIQPSEPRDSAVYFCASGLVTRGDGYNEQFFGPGTRLTVL.

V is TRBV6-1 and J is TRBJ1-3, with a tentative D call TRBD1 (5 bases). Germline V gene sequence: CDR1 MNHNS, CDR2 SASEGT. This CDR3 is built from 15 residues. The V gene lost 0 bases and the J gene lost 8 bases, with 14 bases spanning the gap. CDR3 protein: CASSEAGQSVDTIYF. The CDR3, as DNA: TGTGCCAGCAGTGAAGCGGGGCAGTCGGTGGACACCATATATTTT.

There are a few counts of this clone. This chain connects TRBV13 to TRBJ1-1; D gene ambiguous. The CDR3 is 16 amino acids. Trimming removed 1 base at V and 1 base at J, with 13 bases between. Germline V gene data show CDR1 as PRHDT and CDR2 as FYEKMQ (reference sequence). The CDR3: CASSLDTSGSNTEAFF. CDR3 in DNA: TGTGCCAGCAGCTTAGATACGAGCGGGTCGAACACTGAAGCTTTCTTT. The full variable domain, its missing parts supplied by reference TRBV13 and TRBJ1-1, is AAGVIQSPRHLIKEKRETATLKCYPIPRHDTVYWYQQGPGQDPQFLISFYEKMQSDKGSIPDRFSAQQFSDYHSELNMSSLELGDSALYFCASSLDTSGSNTEAFFGQGTRLTVV.

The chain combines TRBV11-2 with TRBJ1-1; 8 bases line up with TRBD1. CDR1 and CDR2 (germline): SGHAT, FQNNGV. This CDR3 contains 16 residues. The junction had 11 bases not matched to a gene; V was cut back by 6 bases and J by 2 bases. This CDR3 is CASSSWTGTKNTEAFF. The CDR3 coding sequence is TGTGCCAGCAGTTCCTGGACAGGGACGAAAAACACTGAAGCTTTCTTT.

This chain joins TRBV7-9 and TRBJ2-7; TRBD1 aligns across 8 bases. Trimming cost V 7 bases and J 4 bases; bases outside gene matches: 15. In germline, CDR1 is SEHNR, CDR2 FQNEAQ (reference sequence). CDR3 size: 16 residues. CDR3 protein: CASNAGFGTGHYEQYF. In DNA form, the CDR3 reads TGTGCCAGCAACGCCGGGTTCGGGACAGGTCATTACGAGCAGTACTTC. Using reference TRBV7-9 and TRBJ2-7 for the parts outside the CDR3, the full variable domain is DTGVSQNPRHKITKRGQNVTFRCDPISEHNRLYWYRQTLGQGPEFLTYFQNEAQLEKSRLLSDRFSAERPKGSFSTLEIQRTEQGDSAMYLCASNAGFGTGHYEQYFGPGTRLTVT.

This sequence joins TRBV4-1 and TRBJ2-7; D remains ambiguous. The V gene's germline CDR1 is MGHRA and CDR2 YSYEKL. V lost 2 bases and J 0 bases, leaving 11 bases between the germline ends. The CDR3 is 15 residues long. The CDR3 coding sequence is TGCGCCAGCAGCCAACAACAGACGAACTCCTACGAGCAGTACTTC. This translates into CASSQQQTNSYEQYF.

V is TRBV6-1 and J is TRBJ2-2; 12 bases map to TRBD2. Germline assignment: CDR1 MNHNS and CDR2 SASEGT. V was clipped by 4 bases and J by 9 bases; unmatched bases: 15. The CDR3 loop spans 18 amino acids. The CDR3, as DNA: TGTGCCAGCAGTGTCGCCCCTAGCGGGGGGGCCAGGGAGCGGGAGCTGTTTTTT. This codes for CASSVAPSGGARERELFF.

The CDR3 sequence: CASLAGGIANTGELFF. CDR3 DNA: TGTGCCAGCCTAGCGGGAGGGATCGCGAACACCGGGGAGCTGTTTTTT. The gene calls are TRBV19 and TRBJ2-2, with 12 bases fitting TRBD2. Trimming removed 9 bases from V and 0 bases from J; junction bases left unmatched: 5. CDR1 is LNHDA and CDR2 is SQIVND in the germline V gene (reference sequence). The CDR3 sequence is 16 residues long.